This is a list of T cell receptor beta chains from one sample in a study of control samples from healthy donors and cancer patients. Data came from immunoSEQ multiplex PCR; TCRdb stores just in-frame clones and leaves some out. This table holds roughly 120,000 clones, roughly 91% found once. The source material was blood. Receptors originate from a woman in her fifties or sixties in good health. CDR3s include the opening cysteine and the closing phenylalanine or tryptophan. The D gene is left open where the match is weak. Clone size is not always given. Where it is, it says once, few, many or a class for expanded clones.

V gene: TRBV29-1; clone size: NA; D gene: TRBD1; J gene: TRBJ1-1; CDR3 DNA: TGCAGCGGTTACTCCGGGACAGGGGGGACGAACACTGAAGCTTTCTTT; CDR3 protein: CSGYSGTGGTNTEAFF
V gene: TRBV18; clone size: NA; D gene: TRBD1; J gene: TRBJ1-5; CDR3 DNA: TGTGCCAGCTCAAAAGGACAGGGTTATAGCAATCAGCCCCAGCATTTT; CDR3 protein: CASSKGQGYSNQPQHF
V gene: TRBV18; clone size: NA; D gene: NA; J gene: TRBJ2-1; CDR3 DNA: TGTGCCAGCTCACCACCAGCGGGTAGCTCCTACAATGAGCAGTTCTTC; CDR3 protein: CASSPPAGSSYNEQFF
V gene: TRBV7-2; clone size: NA; D gene: TRBD1; J gene: TRBJ1-1; CDR3 DNA: TGTGCCAGCAGGTACAAGACAGGGGGCACTGAAGCTTTCTTT; CDR3 protein: CASRYKTGGTEAFF
V gene: TRBV7-8; clone size: NA; D gene: NA; J gene: TRBJ1-2; CDR3 DNA: TGTGCCAGCAGCTCCATTACGACAGGACGAGGGGACTACACCTTC; CDR3 protein: CASSSITTGRGDYTF
V gene: TRBV5-1; clone size: NA; D gene: NA; J gene: TRBJ1-5; CDR3 DNA: TGCGCCAGCAGCTCGACAGAATTTGGTCAGCCCCAGCATTTT; CDR3 protein: CASSSTEFGQPQHF
V gene: TRBV11-2; clone size: NA; D gene: NA; J gene: TRBJ2-3; CDR3 DNA: TGTGCCAGCAGGCGAGGACGGACCCCTAGCACAGATACGCAGTATTTT; CDR3 protein: CASRRGRTPSTDTQYF
V gene: TRBV5-1; clone size: NA; D gene: TRBD2; J gene: TRBJ2-5; CDR3 DNA: TGCGCCAGCAACCCCGAGGGACTAGCGGGGGGATGGGAGACCCAGTACTTC; CDR3 protein: CASNPEGLAGGWETQYF
V gene: TRBV11-2; clone size: once; D gene: NA; J gene: TRBJ1-2; CDR3 DNA: TGTGCCAGCAGCATGCGATACACTGGCTACACCTTC; CDR3 protein: CASSMRYTGYTF
V gene: TRBV6-5; clone size: NA; D gene: TRBD1; J gene: TRBJ1-2; CDR3 DNA: TGTGCCAGCAGCCGGACAGGGGAGGATGGCTACACCTTC; CDR3 protein: CASSRTGEDGYTF
V gene: TRBV6-2/TRBV6-3; clone size: NA; D gene: NA; J gene: TRBJ1-1; CDR3 DNA: TGTGCCAGCAGTTACGTTGAGGGACCGAACACTGAAGCTTTCTTT; CDR3 protein: CASSYVEGPNTEAFF
V gene: TRBV5-1; clone size: NA; D gene: NA; J gene: TRBJ1-1; CDR3 DNA: TGCGCCAGCAGCTTGGAAACCGGCGCGGCTTTCTTT; CDR3 protein: CASSLETGAAFF